This TCR beta chain was retrieved from a study of long-term antiretroviral therapy in people with HIV (dated by TCRdb to the early 2020s). For the wider study: The earliest samples were collected approximately a decade before the 2015 WHO recommendation for immediate ART, a period when ART was typically delayed until CD4 counts fell. A retrospective serial study tested whether changes in peripheral blood TRB repertoire composition and diversity were associated with ART initiation and durable HIV suppression. A total of around 200 cryopreserved PBMC samples were contributed to the cohort by 30 adults with confirmed HIV infection, with samples collected serially over a mean of about 6 years (range 1-12). Among the 25 to 30 participants with HIV, around ten were female. No cross-contamination during QIAcube processing was seen in test extractions of a monoclonal T-cell line run alongside around 30 polyclonal samples.

The immunoSEQ hsTCRB v3.0 assay was used at survey level resolution to sequence the TRB variable region. TRB sequencing targeted a depth of roughly 35,000-55,000 T-cell genomes per sample. Pooled TRB libraries were sequenced on an Illumina MiSeq with a v3 150-cycle kit. The paper's processing steps were these. Analysis of repertoires was carried out in R inside a reproducible Nextflow workflow spanning QC, data transformation and analysis. LymphoSeq2, an R package for exploring AIRR-Seq data, was used to implement the custom analyses. A few samples that yielded fewer than 5000 total TRB sequences were excluded, so that 188 HIV repertoires were analyzed. Among the 170 to 200 HIV repertoires that were kept, 59 were collected before ART initiation and 120 to 140 were collected after ART initiation. Each repertoire was downsampled to 5000 TRB nucleotide sequences, and summary statistics were averaged across 100 downsampling iterations. The analysis kept only TRB sequences whose CDR3 regions were at least seven amino acids long. Diversity was assessed using a clonality score derived from Shannon entropy and using the Gini coefficient. In the repertoire networks, any two of the top 5000 CDR3 amino acid sequences were linked whenever the two sequences differed by an edit distance of one. For TRB CDR3 amino acid sequences, antigen specificity groups and MHC restriction were predicted with GLIPH2. To flag known associations with CMV, EBV, HIV or tissue antigens, CDR3 amino acid sequences were compared against VDJdb and McPAS-TCR. Pre-ART, post-ART and control groups were compared with Wilcoxon signed-rank tests and Holm-Bonferroni correction. Here the immuneACCESS table is served through TCRdb, limited to in-frame sequences with V and J called. Missing clones are a known gap in these copies; in checked studies unresolved V genes cover under half, and the rest lacks a known reason. The V and J calls and clone size come from that table; D and trimming were worked out from the DNA. The sample data list 24,000 or so clones, and about 88% of these were observed just once. The ten largest clones add up to around 3.9% of the sample.

This clone was seen only once. Its target antigen remains unknown. No base quality values were provided; no much bigger clone lies one nucleotide off. Inclusion was restricted to participants for whom at least one PBMC sample before ART initiation and at least two post-ART samples were available. Every participant with HIV received treatment in the United States of America. Before DNA extraction, cryopreserved samples of about 0.9-11 million PBMC were thawed and then washed. At the time of the earliest PBMC sample, participants with HIV were aged between roughly 20 and 60 years. Each participant contributed PBMC samples from 1-4 timepoints before ART initiation and 2-8 timepoints after ART initiation, with a median of 7 samples. For every participant, serial HIV viral load, CD4+ T-cell count, ART history and demographic data were obtained. Genomic DNA was extracted from unsorted PBMC with a Qiagen kit on a QIAcube, with processing performed in batches of 12 samples.

The CDR3 runs 17 residues from the cysteine to the phenylalanine. Only the CDR3 DNA stays, 51 bases, in frame from base 1. Sequences SGHTA (CDR1) and FQGNSA (CDR2) are obtained from the germline V gene. The germline V and J ends show losses of 9 bases and 0 bases respectively, and no gene match explains 11 bases of the junction. Results and caveats for the whole study, not just this receptor: Because pre-ART samples had limited cell numbers, profiling was done on unsorted PBMC rather than on sorted CD4+ and CD8+ T cells. No data were available on ART adherence, viral resistance or therapy changes, limiting inferences about post-ART repertoire changes. Owing to limited PBMC availability, only the TCR beta chain was sequenced, without alpha chain pairing. Compared with controls, HIV repertoires had narrower CDR3 length ranges, and the network structure pointed to an antigen-experienced repertoire that shifted only slightly toward naive after ART. The samples were dated from about 2004 to 2017, and the ART regimens that were used may be less effective than current ART regimens. Expanded TRB clones identified before ART initiation dominated the repertoire at all time points, although this dominance fluctuated and declined in many PLHIV after ART. Starting ART was linked to a significant rise in TRB diversity, yet even with long-term ART the diversity remained significantly lower than in transplant donor controls.

The starting material was unsorted PBMCs, obtained 1.9 years after starting antiretroviral therapy. Recombination joined TRBV7-2 with TRBJ2-1, and 10 junction bases match TRBD2. This clonotype was obtained from a woman aged 25-40 years with HIV. The DNA sequence is as follows: TGTGCCAGTTTAACTAGCGGGGATAGTAGCTCCTACAATGAGCAGTTCTTC. It translates to CASLTSGDSSSYNEQFF.